This TCR beta chain was recorded in a study of blood T cell repertoires in COVID-19. At the level of the study: The United States, Italy and Spain were the sources of the acute and convalescent COVID-19 samples. Sources were T cells, B-cell-depleted T cells, or PBMCs; the material itself was cDNA or gDNA.

The J segment lost 4 bases and the V segment lost 7 bases, leaving 9 bases of the junction unmatched. CDR3 size: 15 residues. Germline CDR1 is MNHNY and CDR2 is SVGAGI (reference sequence). Under the authors' procedure: Reference gene primer amplification yielded estimated nucleated cell counts. The table came from immunoSEQ multiplex PCR; TCRdb's copy has only in-frame clones and leaves some out. D and trimming come from the DNA, and the V and J calls and clone size come from that table. The repertoire holds about 200,000 clones, with around 80% as singletons. Specimen: peripheral blood. The chain employs TRBV6-6 and TRBJ1-5, with 8 nucleotides matching TRBD1. The clonotype was recovered from a woman in her 50s with acute or convalescent COVID-19. The CDR3 DNA is TGTGCCAGCAATAACAACAGGGGGGAAAATCAGCCCCAGCATTTT. This codes for CASNNNRGENQPQHF.